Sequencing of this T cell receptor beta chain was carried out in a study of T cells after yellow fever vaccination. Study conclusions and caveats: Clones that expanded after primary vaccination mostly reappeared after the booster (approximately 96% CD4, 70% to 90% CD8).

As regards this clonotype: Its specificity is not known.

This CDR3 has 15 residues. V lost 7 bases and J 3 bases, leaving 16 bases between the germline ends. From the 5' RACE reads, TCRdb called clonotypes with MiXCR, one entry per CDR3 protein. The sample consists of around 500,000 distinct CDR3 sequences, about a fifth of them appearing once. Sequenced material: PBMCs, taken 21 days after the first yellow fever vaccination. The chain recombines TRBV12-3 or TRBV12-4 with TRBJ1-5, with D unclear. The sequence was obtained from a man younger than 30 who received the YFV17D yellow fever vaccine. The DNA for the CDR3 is TGTGCCAGCACCCCCGGGCAGGACTTCAATCAGCCCCAGCATTTT. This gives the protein CASTPGQDFNQPQHF.